The 5 T cell receptor beta chains below were found in one sample sequenced in a study of cytomegalovirus exposure and HLA in healthy donors. A multiplex PCR was run with 60 Vbeta primers and 13 Jbeta primers. Measured with immunoSEQ multiplex PCR; TCRdb has only the in-frame clones, and not every one. The table lists 150,000 to 200,000 clones, around 90% of them singletons. Material for sequencing was PBMCs. Receptor source: a boy aged 2 to 10 in good health and CMV-seronegative.

This chain links TRBV7-3 with TRBJ1-5; D gene uncertain. The CDR3 has 13 amino acids. Trimming left V 2 bases short and J 10 bases short, with 12 bases between. Per the germline V gene, CDR1 is SGHTA and CDR2 is FQGTGA. This CDR3 is CASSLYPIYPQHF. The CDR3 bases are TGTGCCAGCAGCTTATACCCCATCTACCCCCAGCATTTT.

V gene TRBV6-5 combines with J gene TRBJ2-7; perhaps TRBD1 as D (6 bases). CDR3 length equals 15 residues. Germline loops: CDR1 MNHEY, CDR2 SVGAGI. V gave up 4 bases and J gave up 2 bases, with 15 bases separating them. CDR3 sequence reads: CASSLPGVVPYEQYF. Written as DNA, the CDR3 is TGTGCCAGCAGTTTACCAGGGGTCGTCCCCTACGAGCAGTACTTC.

This clone was seen a handful of times. The V and J genes are TRBV19 and TRBJ2-1, with D unclear. The CDR3 has 15 residues. V lost 6 bases, J lost 2 bases, and 14 bases lay in between. In germline, CDR1 is LNHDA, CDR2 SQIVND (reference sequence). This CDR3 is CASSMTQDPYNEQFF. The CDR3 DNA reads as TGTGCCAGTAGCATGACGCAGGATCCCTACAATGAGCAGTTCTTC.

The genes are TRBV15 and TRBJ1-3; 8 nucleotides align to TRBD1. The CDR3 runs to 15 residues. The V and J ends lost 3 bases and 4 bases, in that order; junction bases with no gene match: 5. The germline V gene encodes CDR1 LNHNV and CDR2 YYDKDF (reference sequence). In DNA, the CDR3 is TGTGCCACCAGCAGGCGGACAGGGTCGGGAAACACCATATATTTT. Translated: CATSRRTGSGNTIYF.

The chain links TRBV7-5 to TRBJ2-5; the table's D call, TRBD2, has no DNA check behind it. TRBV7-5 is labeled a pseudogene. The CDR3 totals 16 residues. CDR3 protein: CARSLGCLAGVETQYF. The CDR3 DNA reads TGTGCCAGAAGCTTAGGTTGCCTAGCGGGAGTTGAGACCCAGTACTTC.